The 12 T cell receptor beta chains presented below share a single source sample, sequenced in a study of T cells in Graves' hyperthyroidism and ophthalmopathy. TCR beta CDR3 regions were amplified from RNA transcripts. RT-PCR in the first round (using the HTBI primer set) targeted the TCR CDR3. MiXCR, run by TCRdb on the multiplex PCR reads, gives a single entry per CDR3 protein. Seen here are 530,000 or so distinct CDR3 sequences, 17% observed once, and the top ten hold 17%. Source material: blood. The receptors derive from a woman under 30 with Graves' ophthalmopathy.

This clonotype turned up a few times. The chain is built from TRBV7-9 and TRBJ1-4, with TRBD1 identical over 9 bases. Germline V gene data show CDR1 as SEHNR and CDR2 as FQNEAQ (reference sequence). The J segment lost 7 bases and the V segment lost 5 bases, leaving 11 bases of the junction unmatched. The CDR3 runs to 16 residues. The CDR3 protein is CASSDRDRDHSEKLFF. CDR3 in DNA: TGTGCCAGCAGCGACAGGGACAGGGACCACAGTGAAAAACTGTTTTTT.

This sequence joins TRBV7-2 and TRBJ2-3; 7 bases map to TRBD2. This CDR3 has 17 residues. Unmatched junction bases numbered 15, after V lost 5 bases and J lost 4 bases. The V gene's germline CDR1 is SGHTA and CDR2 FQGNSA. The CDR3 nucleotides read TGTGCCAGCAGCCCCCACGAAGGGAGGGCCCCCCCAGATACGCAGTATTTT. Translating gives CASSPHEGRAPPDTQYF.

This chain uses TRBV7-9 with TRBJ1-2, with 7 nucleotides matching TRBD1. Germline V gene sequence: CDR1 SEHNR, CDR2 FQNEAQ (reference sequence). V was clipped by 6 bases and J by 8 bases; unmatched bases: 12. The CDR3 sequence is 14 residues long. In nucleotides, the CDR3 is TGTGCCAGCAGACTTGACAGGGAAGGTACGGGCTACACCTTC. It translates to CASRLDREGTGYTF.

This chain joins TRBV10-3 and TRBJ1-5; D unclear. The germline V gene has CDR1 ENHRY and CDR2 SYGVKD. The V end lost 0 bases, the J end lost 7 bases, and 7 bases lay between the germline ends. CDR3 size: 13 residues. CDR3 protein: CAISESIGQPQHF. Here the CDR3 DNA reads TGTGCCATCAGTGAGTCGATAGGACAGCCCCAGCATTTT.

This rearrangement joins TRBV14 to TRBJ1-1; no clear D gene. Between the trimmed V and J ends, which lost 0 bases and 6 bases, there was a span of 8 bases. Germline V gene lookup returns CDR1 SGHDN and CDR2 FVKESK. The CDR3 has 13 residues. CDR3 amino acids: CASSQEWRSEAFF. As DNA, the CDR3 is TGTGCCAGCAGCCAAGAATGGAGATCTGAAGCTTTCTTT.

The table lists this clonotype with a few counts. The gene calls are TRBV27 and TRBJ2-2; D may match TRBD1 or TRBD2 (6 bases each). The germline V gene has CDR1 MNHEY and CDR2 SMNVEV (reference sequence). The CDR3 has 14 amino acids. Trimming cost V 6 bases and J 3 bases, with 11 bases left between them. For the CDR3, the DNA is TGTGCCAGCAGGGGGGGCGAGGACACCGGGGAGCTGTTTTTT. This gives the protein CASRGGEDTGELFF.

This clonotype was seen at least ten times. V is TRBV2 and J is TRBJ2-7; TRBD1 agrees at 7 bases. V dropped 6 bases and J dropped 1; count of bases not matched to a gene: 9. This CDR3 spans 15 amino acids. Germline CDR1 SNHLY, CDR2 FYNNEI. The CDR3 loop reads CASSDRSTGSYEQYF. In DNA, the CDR3 is TGTGCCAGCAGCGACCGATCGACAGGGTCCTACGAGCAGTACTTC. Combining the CDR3 with reference TRBV2 and TRBJ2-7 gives the whole variable domain EPEVTQTPSHQVTQMGQEVILRCVPISNHLYFYWYRQILGQKVEFLVSFYNNEISEKSEIFDDQFSVERPDGSNFTLKIRSTKLEDSAMYFCASSDRSTGSYEQYFGPGTRLTVT.

This clonotype appeared once. A read error may be the cause here, since a much bigger clone is one base away. CDR3 amino acids: CASRQTSGDYNKQFF. The CDR3 nucleotides read TGTGCCAGCAGACAGACTAGCGGAGACTACAATAAGCAGTTCTTC. This chain joins TRBV12-3 or TRBV12-4 and TRBJ2-1; TRBD2 aligns across 9 bases. This CDR3 is 15 amino acids long.

This clonotype was recorded at least ten times. V is TRBV25-1 and J is TRBJ2-5; D is uncertain. Germline CDR1 reads MGHDK; CDR2 reads SYGVNS. V lost 1 base and J lost 1, with 13 bases in between. The CDR3 runs 16 residues. The CDR3 region is CASSELGVAIQETQYF. The CDR3 region has the DNA TGTGCCAGCAGTGAATTAGGCGTGGCCATCCAAGAGACCCAGTACTTC.

This clonotype was seen many times. The V call is TRBV29-1, the J call TRBJ2-3; D gene unclear. Germline CDR1 SQVTM, CDR2 ANQGSEA. The CDR3 length is 15 residues. The germline V and J ends were trimmed by 6 bases and 2 bases, with 18 bases remaining between them. As DNA, the CDR3 is TGCAGCGTAGCATCAATGGACCGATCCACAGATACGCAGTATTTT. Translated: CSVASMDRSTDTQYF.

This sequence joins TRBV10-3 and TRBJ2-1; 11 nucleotides match TRBD2. The germline gives CDR1 ENHRY, CDR2 SYGVKD. CDR3 size: 14 residues. The J segment lost 7 bases and the V segment lost 6 bases, leaving 5 bases of the junction unmatched. CDR3: CAIRGTSGANEQFF. For the CDR3, the DNA is TGTGCCATCAGGGGGACTAGCGGCGCTAATGAGCAGTTCTTC.

The V and J genes are TRBV19 and TRBJ2-7; D ambiguous. Trimming cost V 9 bases and J 5 bases, with 17 bases left between them. This CDR3 has 13 amino acids. The germline V gene has CDR1 LNHDA and CDR2 SQIVND (reference sequence). In nucleotides, the CDR3 is TGTGCCAGCAGCCCTCGGGCATGGGACGAGCAGTACTTC. It encodes CASSPRAWDEQYF. The full variable domain, completed using reference TRBV19 and TRBJ2-7, is DGGITQSPKYLFRKEGQNVTLSCEQNLNHDAMYWYRQDPGQGLRLIYYSQIVNDFQKGDIAEGYSVSREKKESFPLTVTSAQKNPTAFYLCASSPRAWDEQYFGPGTRLTVT.